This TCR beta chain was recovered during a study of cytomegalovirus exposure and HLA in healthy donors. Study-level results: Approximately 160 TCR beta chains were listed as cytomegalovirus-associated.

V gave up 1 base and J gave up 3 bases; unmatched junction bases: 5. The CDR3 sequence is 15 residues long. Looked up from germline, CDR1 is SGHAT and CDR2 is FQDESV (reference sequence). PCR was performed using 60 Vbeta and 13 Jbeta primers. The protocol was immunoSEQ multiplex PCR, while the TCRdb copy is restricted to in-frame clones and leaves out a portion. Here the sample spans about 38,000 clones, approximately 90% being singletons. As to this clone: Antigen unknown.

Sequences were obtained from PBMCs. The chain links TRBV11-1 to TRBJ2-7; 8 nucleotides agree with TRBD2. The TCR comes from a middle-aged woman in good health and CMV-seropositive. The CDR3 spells CASSLVAGGDYEQYF. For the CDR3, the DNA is TGTGCCAGCAGCTTAGTGGCGGGGGGTGACTACGAGCAGTACTTC. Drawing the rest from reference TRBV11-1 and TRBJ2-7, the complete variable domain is EAEVAQSPRYKITEKSQAVAFWCDPISGHATLYWYRQILGQGPELLVQFQDESVVDDSQLPKDRFSAERLKGVDSTLKIQPAELGDSAMYLCASSLVAGGDYEQYFGPGTRLTVT.